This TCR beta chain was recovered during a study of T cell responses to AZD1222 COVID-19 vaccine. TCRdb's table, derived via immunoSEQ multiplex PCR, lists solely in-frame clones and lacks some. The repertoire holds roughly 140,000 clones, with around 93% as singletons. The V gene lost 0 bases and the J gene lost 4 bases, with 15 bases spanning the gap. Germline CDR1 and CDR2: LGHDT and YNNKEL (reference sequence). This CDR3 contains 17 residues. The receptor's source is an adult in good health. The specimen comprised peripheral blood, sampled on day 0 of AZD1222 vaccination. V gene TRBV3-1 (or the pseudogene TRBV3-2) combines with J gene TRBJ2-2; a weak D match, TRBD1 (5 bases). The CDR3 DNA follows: TGTGCCAGCAGCCAAGAAGGGGCCCGGGCGTTCACCGGGGAGCTGTTTTTT. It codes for CASSQEGARAFTGELFF.